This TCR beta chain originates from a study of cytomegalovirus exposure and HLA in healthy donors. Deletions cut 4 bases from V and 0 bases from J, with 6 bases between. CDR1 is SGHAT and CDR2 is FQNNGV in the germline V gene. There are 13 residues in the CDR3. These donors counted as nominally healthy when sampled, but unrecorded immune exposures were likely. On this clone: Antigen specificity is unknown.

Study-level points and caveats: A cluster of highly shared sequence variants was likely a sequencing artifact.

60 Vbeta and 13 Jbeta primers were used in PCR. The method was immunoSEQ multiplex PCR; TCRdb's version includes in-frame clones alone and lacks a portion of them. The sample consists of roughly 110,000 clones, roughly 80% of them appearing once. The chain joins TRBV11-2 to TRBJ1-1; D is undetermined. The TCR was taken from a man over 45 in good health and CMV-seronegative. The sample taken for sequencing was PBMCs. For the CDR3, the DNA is TGTGCCAGCAGCTCCCTTGTGAACACTGAAGCTTTCTTT. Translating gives CASSSLVNTEAFF.